The clone carrying this T cell receptor (beta chain) was observed many times. The antigen remains unidentified. The sample originates from a study of human T cells and chemical hapten exposure. Overall study findings and caveats: Compared to controls, expanded TCRs made significantly more large clusters of similar CDR3s. The study found that PT1 expanded TCR counts correlated positively with patch test score.

TCRdb independently ran MiXCR on the RACE reads; one entry per CDR3 protein. The sample carries approximately 89,000 distinct CDR3 sequences, 5% to 8.5% recorded once. Sample time point: patch test 2, 6 weeks after DPC sensitization. The treatment denotes: therapeutic diphenylcyclopropenone sensitization with weekly scalp DPC. V was clipped by 4 bases and J by 1 base, with 8 bases between them. This CDR3 spans 14 amino acids. Per germline, CDR1 SEHNR and CDR2 FQNEAQ (reference sequence). This specimen was whole blood, taken in connection with sensitization to the hapten diphenylcyclopropenone (DPC). The chain links TRBV7-9 to TRBJ2-4; D is uncertain. This sequence was found in a woman aged 25-40 years with alopecia areata. Some clones in this sample may be carry-over from other donors' samples. CDR3 sequence reads: CASSSNMAKNIQYF. CDR3 in DNA: TGTGCCAGCAGCTCCAATATGGCCAAAAACATTCAGTACTTC. Filled out from reference TRBV7-9 and TRBJ2-4, the complete variable domain reads DTGVSQNPRHKITKRGQNVTFRCDPISEHNRLYWYRQTLGQGPEFLTYFQNEAQLEKSRLLSDRFSAERPKGSFSTLEIQRTEQGDSAMYLCASSSNMAKNIQYFGAGTRLSVL.